These 30 T cell receptor beta chains originate from one sample sequenced in a study of shared clonotypes between healthy human individuals. In the naive CD8 group, cells lacked CD45RO and were positively selected for CCR7, so terminally differentiated effector memory CD45RA+ cells were left out. Sequencing used immunoSEQ multiplex PCR; TCRdb keeps in-frame clones, though not all of them. The sample contains just over 2,000,000 clones, 85% to 95% of which appear only once. The material sequenced was naive CD8+ T cells sorted from blood. These receptor sequences come from a man aged 18-30 years in good health.

Of note for this clone: Other nucleotide sequences in the sample specify the same CDR3. J is TRBJ2-5 and V is TRBV27; 15 bases are a match to TRBD2. V lost 6 bases, J lost 4 bases, and 3 bases stayed unmatched. The CDR3 spans 15 residues. Germline lookup yields CDR1 MNHEY and CDR2 SMNVEV (reference sequence). The DNA for the CDR3 is TGTGCCAGCAGGGGACTAGCGGGGGGCCTAGAGACCCAGTACTTC. Its protein is CASRGLAGGLETQYF.

The rearrangement joins TRBV13 to TRBJ2-7; 11 bases line up with TRBD2. CDR1 and CDR2 (germline): PRHDT, FYEKMQ (reference sequence). The CDR3 is 15 amino acids. V gave up 5 bases and J gave up 4 bases; unmatched junction bases: 7. CDR3 coding DNA: TGTGCCAGCAGCATTAGCGGGGGGGCGGATTACGAGCAGTACTTC. Its protein is CASSISGGADYEQYF.

This clone came up once. Additional DNA sequences in this sample encode the identical CDR3. The CDR3 here is CASSLSYNSPLHF. In nucleotides, the CDR3 is TGTGCCAGCAGTTTAAGCTATAATTCACCCCTCCACTTT. The V gene is TRBV27, the J gene TRBJ1-6, with no clear D. Germline V gene lookup returns CDR1 MNHEY and CDR2 SMNVEV (reference sequence). Trimming left V 2 bases short and J 3 bases short, with 2 bases between. This CDR3 has 13 residues.

The V and J genes are TRBV28 and TRBJ2-7; D remains unclear. This CDR3 has 12 residues. V lost 10 bases to trimming and J lost 1 base, with 11 bases between them. CDR1 MDHEN and CDR2 SYDVKM come from the germline V gene. In nucleotides, the CDR3 is TGTGCCACCCGGACGGAATCCTACGAGCAGTACTTC. This gives the protein CATRTESYEQYF.

J is TRBJ1-2 and V is TRBV5-6, with 10 bases that match TRBD1. The germline gives CDR1 SGHDT, CDR2 YYEEEE. The CDR3 runs 14 residues. The V and J ends lost 0 bases and 8 bases, in that order; junction bases with no gene match: 4. In DNA, the CDR3 is TGTGCCAGCAGCTTGGCAGGGACAGGGGACGGCTACACCTTC. This encodes CASSLAGTGDGYTF.

The chain is built from TRBV11-2 and TRBJ1-2, with D perhaps matching TRBD1 (6 bases). Germline V gene lookup returns CDR1 SGHAT and CDR2 FQNNGV. CDR3 length: 15 amino acids. Trimming cost V 5 bases and J 8 bases, with 21 bases left between them. The CDR3 protein is CASSPPWTASGGYTF. The CDR3 region has the DNA TGTGCCAGCAGCCCGCCTTGGACAGCTTCCGGAGGCTACACCTTC.

The chain recombines TRBV27 with TRBJ1-2; TRBD1 agrees at 8 bases. The CDR3 is 14 residues long. Per the germline V gene, CDR1 is MNHEY and CDR2 is SMNVEV (reference sequence). V lost 8 bases and J lost 4; bases outside the gene matches: 9. The CDR3 region is CASGPRGTGYGYTF. The CDR3, as DNA: TGTGCCAGCGGTCCTCGTGGGACAGGCTATGGCTACACCTTC.

The rearrangement links TRBV6-5 to TRBJ2-7; D remains ambiguous. The CDR3 loop spans 14 amino acids. V gave up 4 bases and J gave up 3 bases, with 13 bases separating them. CDR1 and CDR2 (germline): MNHEY, SVGAGI. The CDR3 sequence: CASSLGNKYYEQYF. The CDR3 DNA follows: TGTGCCAGCAGTTTGGGCAACAAATACTACGAGCAGTACTTC.

The chain uses TRBV7-9 and TRBJ1-2; 7 nucleotides agree with TRBD1. This CDR3 region has 15 residues. Trimming took 5 bases from V and 0 from J; bases not matched to a gene: 6. In germline, CDR1 is SEHNR, CDR2 FQNEAQ (reference sequence). CDR3 bases: TGTGCCAGCAGCCCTTCCGGGACAGCTAACTATGGCTACACCTTC. Amino acids: CASSPSGTANYGYTF.

This sequence joins TRBV23-1 and TRBJ2-1; possible D gene TRBD2, 6 bases. TRBV23-1 is identified as an open reading frame with a role that is uncertain. V gave up 3 bases and J gave up 5 bases, with 11 bases separating them. The CDR3 has 14 amino acids. CDR3 DNA sequence: TGCGCCAGCAGTCACGGTGGCGGGAACAATGAGCAGTTCTTC. This codes for CASSHGGGNNEQFF.

J is TRBJ2-7 and V is TRBV30, with 10 bases aligning to TRBD2. Looked up from germline, CDR1 is GTSNPN and CDR2 is SVGIG (reference sequence). V lost 1 base to trimming and J lost 6 bases; unmatched junction nucleotides: 15. This CDR3 comprises 17 residues. This chain's CDR3 is CAWSEPTFLAGVGEQYF. DNA for the CDR3: TGTGCCTGGAGTGAACCCACGTTTCTAGCGGGAGTAGGCGAGCAGTACTTC.

Concerning this clone itself: This sample also contains other DNA sequences that code for the same CDR3. The J gene is TRBJ2-1, the V gene TRBV19; possible D gene TRBD2, 6 bases. Germline CDR1 LNHDA, CDR2 SQIVND (reference sequence). The CDR3 extends over 13 amino acids. The V and J ends lost 6 bases and 3 bases respectively, with 9 bases between them. The CDR3 here is CASSQGGYNEQFF. The CDR3 DNA reads TGTGCCAGTAGCCAGGGAGGCTACAATGAGCAGTTCTTC.

The chain has TRBV13 and TRBJ2-5; D not certain. This CDR3 comprises 13 residues. Germline loops: CDR1 PRHDT, CDR2 FYEKMQ (reference sequence). V lost 5 bases and J 0 bases, leaving 7 bases between the germline ends. The CDR3 nucleotides read TGTGCCAGCAGCGACCGGAACCAAGAGACCCAGTACTTC. Translated, it gives CASSDRNQETQYF.

The chain combines TRBV30 with TRBJ1-2; D possibly corresponds to TRBD1 (6 bases). From germline, CDR1 is GTSNPN and CDR2 SVGIG (reference sequence). The CDR3 has 13 residues. Trimming stripped 0 bases from V and 9 bases from J, with 14 bases between. CDR3 residues: CAWSVHTGQSYTF. The DNA for the CDR3 is TGTGCCTGGAGTGTACATACAGGGCAAAGCTACACCTTC. Variable domain in full (rest from reference TRBV30 and TRBJ1-2): SQTIHQWPATLVQPVGSPLSLECTVEGTSNPNLYWYRQAAGRGLQLLFYSVGIGQISSEVPQNLSASRPQDRQFILSSKKLLLSDSGFYLCAWSVHTGQSYTFGSGTRLTVV.

This clone has only one observation. The CDR3 is CASSIYYTDTQYF. CDR3 bases: TGTGCCAGTAGTATTTACTACACAGATACGCAGTATTTT. The chain combines TRBV19 with TRBJ2-3; D is uncertain. This CDR3 comprises 13 residues. Germline V gene sequence: CDR1 LNHDA, CDR2 SQIVND (reference sequence). Trimming shortened V by 3 bases and J by 2 bases, and 6 bases separated the two germline ends. The full variable domain, rest sourced from reference TRBV19 and TRBJ2-3, is DGGITQSPKYLFRKEGQNVTLSCEQNLNHDAMYWYRQDPGQGLRLIYYSQIVNDFQKGDIAEGYSVSREKKESFPLTVTSAQKNPTAFYLCASSIYYTDTQYFGPGTRLTVL.

This rearrangement joins TRBV6-5 to TRBJ2-7, with 9 bases aligning to TRBD1. Germline values: CDR1 MNHEY, CDR2 SVGAGI. CDR3 length: 15 amino acids. The ends lost 6 bases at V and 3 bases at J; junction bases unmatched: 9. This chain's CDR3 is CASRPSTGGYYEQYF. The CDR3 region has the DNA TGTGCCAGCAGACCTTCCACAGGGGGCTACTACGAGCAGTACTTC.

This clone was recorded only once. The chain has TRBV29-1 and TRBJ2-1, with TRBD2 identical over 13 bases. CDR1 and CDR2 from the germline V gene are SQVTM and ANQGSEA. The CDR3 extends over 14 amino acids. The J segment lost 6 bases and the V segment lost 7 bases, leaving 6 bases of the junction unmatched. The CDR3 region is CSGGLAGAVNEQFF. The CDR3 region has the DNA TGCAGCGGTGGACTAGCGGGGGCCGTCAATGAGCAGTTCTTC.

This clone has just one count. The chain is built from TRBV10-2 and TRBJ2-7, with 7 bases aligning to TRBD1. After removal of 6 bases from V and 4 bases from J, the junction contained 12 bases not matched to a gene. Germline V lookup: CDR1 WSHSY, CDR2 SAAADI. The CDR3 contains 15 residues. The CDR3 DNA reads as TGCGCCAGCAGAATCCCCGGGACAGTAACGTACGAGCAGTACTTC. Translated: CASRIPGTVTYEQYF.

The V call is TRBV7-9, the J call TRBJ2-2, with D tentatively TRBD1 (5 bases). The CDR3 loop spans 15 amino acids. Trimming took off 4 bases at V and 7 bases at J, with 16 bases between the two ends. Germline V gene sequence: CDR1 SEHNR, CDR2 FQNEAQ (reference sequence). CDR3 sequence: CASSYPPGLNGELFF. The CDR3 DNA is TGTGCCAGCAGCTACCCCCCAGGGCTGAACGGGGAGCTGTTTTTT.

The rearrangement links TRBV5-1 to TRBJ1-1; D possibly corresponds to TRBD1 (5 bases). The CDR3 extends over 17 amino acids. Trimming shortened V by 2 bases and J by 4 bases, and 21 bases separated the two germline ends. CDR1 is SGHRS and CDR2 is YFSETQ in the germline V gene. This CDR3 is CASSFRAMVSLRTEAFF. The CDR3 DNA sequence: TGCGCCAGCAGCTTCAGGGCGATGGTATCATTGCGCACTGAAGCTTTCTTT.

The rearrangement uses TRBV5-6 and TRBJ1-1; the match to TRBD1 covers 8 bases. CDR3 length equals 16 residues. V dropped 0 bases and J dropped 2; count of bases not matched to a gene: 6. The V gene's germline CDR1 is SGHDT and CDR2 YYEEEE. CDR3 region: CASSLATGGANTEAFF. The CDR3 DNA is TGTGCCAGCAGCTTGGCTACAGGGGGGGCAAACACTGAAGCTTTCTTT.

The V call is TRBV6-6, the J call TRBJ2-7; 8 bases align to TRBD2. Trimming took 7 bases from V and 2 from J; bases not matched to a gene: 7. Per germline, CDR1 MNHNY and CDR2 SVGAGI (reference sequence). The CDR3 loop spans 14 amino acids. CDR3 in DNA: TGTGCCAGCACCCCTAGCGGGTCCCCCTACGAGCAGTACTTC. This encodes CASTPSGSPYEQYF.

This clone appeared a single time. The rearrangement uses TRBV27 and TRBJ2-7; D is perhaps TRBD2 (6 bases). The CDR3 contains 13 residues. Germline lookup yields CDR1 MNHEY and CDR2 SMNVEV (reference sequence). The V gene lost 3 bases and the J gene lost 6 bases, with 12 bases spanning the gap. DNA for the CDR3: TGTGCCAGCAGTTTCAATCAGGGAGGCGAGCAGTACTTC. It yields the protein CASSFNQGGEQYF.

As for this clone: The sample carries other DNA sequences with the same CDR3. The V and J genes are TRBV7-2 and TRBJ2-5; D is undetermined. V gave up 1 base and J gave up 5 bases, with 8 bases separating them. The CDR3 runs to 13 residues. The germline V gene has CDR1 SGHTA and CDR2 FQGNSA. The DNA of the CDR3 is TGTGCCAGCAGCTTAGTTACGGTCGAGACCCAGTACTTC. Its protein product is CASSLVTVETQYF. Complete variable domain (other parts from reference TRBV7-2 and TRBJ2-5): GAGVSQSPSNKVTEKGKDVELRCDPISGHTALYWYRQSLGQGLEFLIYFQGNSAPDKSGLPSDRFSAERTGGSVSTLTIQRTQQEDSAVYLCASSLVTVETQYFGPGTRLLVL.

This clone was counted once. The chain joins TRBV5-1 to TRBJ1-1, with unresolved D. V was trimmed by 1 base and J by 0 bases, leaving 7 bases between them. The CDR3 extends over 14 amino acids. In germline, CDR1 is SGHRS, CDR2 YFSETQ. The CDR3 loop reads CASSLSPVNTEAFF. As DNA, the CDR3 is TGCGCCAGCAGCTTGTCTCCAGTGAACACTGAAGCTTTCTTT.

This rearrangement joins TRBV7-9 to TRBJ2-1; D not certain. Looked up from germline, CDR1 is SEHNR and CDR2 is FQNEAQ (reference sequence). The V gene lost 1 base and the J gene lost 6 bases, with 10 bases spanning the gap. The CDR3 runs to 14 residues. CDR3 loop: CASSLDGVGNEQFF. In DNA, the CDR3 is TGTGCCAGCAGCTTAGACGGCGTCGGCAATGAGCAGTTCTTC.

About this clone: Within the sample, other DNA sequences also encode this same CDR3. The chain employs TRBV30 and TRBJ1-5; D might be TRBD1 (6 bases). Trimming left V 2 bases short and J 7 bases short, with 12 bases between. This CDR3 contains 13 residues. CDR1 GTSNPN and CDR2 SVGIG come from the germline V gene (reference sequence). This CDR3 reads CAWSLGGGQPQHF. As DNA, the CDR3 is TGTGCCTGGAGTTTGGGGGGCGGGCAGCCCCAGCATTTT.

This clone came up a few times. This chain joins TRBV7-9 and TRBJ1-2; the D gene is possibly TRBD1 (5 bases). Germline V lookup: CDR1 SEHNR, CDR2 FQNEAQ (reference sequence). There are 16 residues in the CDR3. Trimming stripped 5 bases from V and 0 bases from J, with 16 bases between. The CDR3 loop is CASSLELAGSNYGYTF. The CDR3 region has the DNA TGTGCCAGCAGCCTCGAGCTGGCAGGGTCTAACTATGGCTACACCTTC.

The chain has TRBV18 and TRBJ2-5, with TRBD2 matching over 7 bases. V gave up 0 bases and J gave up 3 bases; unmatched junction bases: 4. CDR3 length: 15 amino acids. The germline V gene has CDR1 KGHSH and CDR2 LQKENI. The CDR3 nucleotides are TGTGCCAGCTCACCACCGGCCCTAGCGGAAGAGACCCAGTACTTC. This sequence encodes CASSPPALAEETQYF.

J is TRBJ1-2 and V is TRBV29-1; D perhaps matches TRBD1 (6 bases). Trimming stripped 4 bases from V and 6 bases from J, with 12 bases between. CDR3 length: 12 amino acids. Germline CDR1 is SQVTM and CDR2 is ANQGSEA. This CDR3 reads CSVVPGDHGYTF. CDR3 DNA: TGCAGCGTTGTTCCAGGGGACCATGGCTACACCTTC.